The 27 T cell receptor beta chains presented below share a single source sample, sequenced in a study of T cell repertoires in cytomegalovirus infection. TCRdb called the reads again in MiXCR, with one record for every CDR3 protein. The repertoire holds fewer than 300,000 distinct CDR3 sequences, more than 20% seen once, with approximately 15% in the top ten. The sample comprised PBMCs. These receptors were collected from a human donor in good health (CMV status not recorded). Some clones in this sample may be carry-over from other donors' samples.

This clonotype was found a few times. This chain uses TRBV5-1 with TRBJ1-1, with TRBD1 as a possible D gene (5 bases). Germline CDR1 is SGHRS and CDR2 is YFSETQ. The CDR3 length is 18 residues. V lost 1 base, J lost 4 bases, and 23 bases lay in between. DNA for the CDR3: TGCGCCAGCAGCTTGTACGTATCAGGGAGGAGAGTAGTCACTGAAGCTTTCTTT. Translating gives CASSLYVSGRRVVTEAFF.

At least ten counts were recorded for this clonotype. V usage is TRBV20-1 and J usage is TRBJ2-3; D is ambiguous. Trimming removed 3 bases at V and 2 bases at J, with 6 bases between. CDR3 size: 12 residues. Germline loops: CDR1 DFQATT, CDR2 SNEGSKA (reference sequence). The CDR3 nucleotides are TGCAGTGCTAGGGTCTACACAGATACGCAGTATTTT. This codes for CSARVYTDTQYF.

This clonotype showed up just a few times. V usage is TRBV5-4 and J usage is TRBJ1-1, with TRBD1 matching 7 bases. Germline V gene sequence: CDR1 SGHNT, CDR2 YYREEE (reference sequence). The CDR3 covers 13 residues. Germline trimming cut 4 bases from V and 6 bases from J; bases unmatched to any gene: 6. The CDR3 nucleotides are TGTGCCAGCAGCATCGACAGGGATGCTGAAGCTTTCTTT. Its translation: CASSIDRDAEAFF.

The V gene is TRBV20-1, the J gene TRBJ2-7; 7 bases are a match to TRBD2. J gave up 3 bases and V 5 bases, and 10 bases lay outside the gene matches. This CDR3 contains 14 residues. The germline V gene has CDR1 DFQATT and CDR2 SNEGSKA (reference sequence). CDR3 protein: CSASTAWGGYEQYF. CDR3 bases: TGCAGTGCTTCCACTGCGTGGGGGGGCTACGAGCAGTACTTC.

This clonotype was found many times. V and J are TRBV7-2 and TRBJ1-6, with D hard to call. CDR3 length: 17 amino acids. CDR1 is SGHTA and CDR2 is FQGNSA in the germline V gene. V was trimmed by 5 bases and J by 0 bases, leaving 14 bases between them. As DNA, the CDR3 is TGTGCCAGCAGCCTGGAAGAGCCGAGCTCCTATAATTCACCCCTCCACTTT. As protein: CASSLEEPSSYNSPLHF. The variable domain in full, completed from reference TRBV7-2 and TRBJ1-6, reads GAGVSQSPSNKVTEKGKDVELRCDPISGHTALYWYRQSLGQGLEFLIYFQGNSAPDKSGLPSDRFSAERTGGSVSTLTIQRTQQEDSAVYLCASSLEEPSSYNSPLHFGNGTRLTVT.

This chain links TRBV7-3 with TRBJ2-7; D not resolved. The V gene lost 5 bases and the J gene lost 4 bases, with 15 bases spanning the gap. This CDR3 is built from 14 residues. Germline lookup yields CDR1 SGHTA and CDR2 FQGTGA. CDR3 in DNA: TGTGCCAGCAGCCCCACCGGGTCTAGATACGAGCAGTACTTC. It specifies CASSPTGSRYEQYF.

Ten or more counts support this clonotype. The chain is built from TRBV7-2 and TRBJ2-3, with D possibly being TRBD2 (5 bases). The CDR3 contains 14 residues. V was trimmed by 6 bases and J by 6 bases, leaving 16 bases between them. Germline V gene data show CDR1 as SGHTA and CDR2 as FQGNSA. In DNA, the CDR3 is TGTGCCAGCAGGAGGGCTAGCTTAATGGATACGCAGTATTTT. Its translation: CASRRASLMDTQYF.

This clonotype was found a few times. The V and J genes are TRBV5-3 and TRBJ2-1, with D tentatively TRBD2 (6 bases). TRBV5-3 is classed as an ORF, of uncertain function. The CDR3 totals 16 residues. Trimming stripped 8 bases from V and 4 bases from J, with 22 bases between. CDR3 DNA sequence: TGTGCCAGCAGCCCGGATCCGAGCGGGTGGTACAATGAGCAGTTCTTC. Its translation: CASSPDPSGWYNEQFF.

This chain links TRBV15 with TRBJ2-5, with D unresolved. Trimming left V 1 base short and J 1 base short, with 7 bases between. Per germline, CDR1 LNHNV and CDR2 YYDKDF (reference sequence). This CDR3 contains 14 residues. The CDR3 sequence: CATSRGGSQETQYF. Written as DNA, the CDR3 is TGTGCCACCAGCAGAGGAGGCAGCCAAGAGACCCAGTACTTC.

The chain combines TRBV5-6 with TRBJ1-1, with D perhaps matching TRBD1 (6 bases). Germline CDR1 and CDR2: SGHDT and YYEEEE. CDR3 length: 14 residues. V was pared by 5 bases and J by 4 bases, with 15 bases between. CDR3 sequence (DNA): TGTGCCAGCAGGCCAGGGGTAGGGGGCACTGAAGCTTTCTTT. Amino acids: CASRPGVGGTEAFF.

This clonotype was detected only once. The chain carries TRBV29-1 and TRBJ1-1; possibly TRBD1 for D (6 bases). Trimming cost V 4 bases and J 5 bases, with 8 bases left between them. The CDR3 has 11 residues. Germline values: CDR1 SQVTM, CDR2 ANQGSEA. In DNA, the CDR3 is TGCAGCGTTGTAGGGGGGACTGAAGCTTTCTTT. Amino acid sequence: CSVVGGTEAFF.

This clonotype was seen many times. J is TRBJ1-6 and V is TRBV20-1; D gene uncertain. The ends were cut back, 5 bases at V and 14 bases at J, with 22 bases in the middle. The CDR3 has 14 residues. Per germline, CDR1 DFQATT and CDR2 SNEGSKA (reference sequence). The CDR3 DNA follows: TGCAGTGCTCAGCCACAAGGATCTGTTCTGGCCCTCCACTTT. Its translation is CSAQPQGSVLALHF.

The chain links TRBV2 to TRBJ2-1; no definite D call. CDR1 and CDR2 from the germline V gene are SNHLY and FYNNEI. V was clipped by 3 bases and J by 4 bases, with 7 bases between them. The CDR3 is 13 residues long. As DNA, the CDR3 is TGTGCCAGCAGTGACGGTCCTTACAATGAGCAGTTCTTC. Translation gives CASSDGPYNEQFF. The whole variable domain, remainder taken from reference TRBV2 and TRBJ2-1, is EPEVTQTPSHQVTQMGQEVILRCVPISNHLYFYWYRQILGQKVEFLVSFYNNEISEKSEIFDDQFSVERPDGSNFTLKIRSTKLEDSAMYFCASSDGPYNEQFFGPGTRLTVL.

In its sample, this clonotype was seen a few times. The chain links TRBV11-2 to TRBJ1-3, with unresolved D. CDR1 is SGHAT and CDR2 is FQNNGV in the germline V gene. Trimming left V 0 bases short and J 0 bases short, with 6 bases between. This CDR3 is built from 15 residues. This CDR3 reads CASSLDRVSGNTIYF. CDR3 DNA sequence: TGTGCCAGCAGCTTAGATCGGGTCTCTGGAAACACCATATATTTT. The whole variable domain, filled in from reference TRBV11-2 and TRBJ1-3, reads EAGVAQSPRYKIIEKRQSVAFWCNPISGHATLYWYQQILGQGPKLLIQFQNNGVVDDSQLPKDRFSAERLKGVDSTLKIQPAKLEDSAVYLCASSLDRVSGNTIYFGEGSWLTVV.

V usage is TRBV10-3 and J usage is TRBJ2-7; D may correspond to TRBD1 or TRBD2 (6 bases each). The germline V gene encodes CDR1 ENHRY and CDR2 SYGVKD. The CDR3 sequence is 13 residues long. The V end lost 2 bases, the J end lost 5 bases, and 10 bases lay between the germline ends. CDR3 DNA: TGTGCCATCAGTGAGAGGGGGGACCACGAGCAGTACGTC. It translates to CAISERGDHEQYV.

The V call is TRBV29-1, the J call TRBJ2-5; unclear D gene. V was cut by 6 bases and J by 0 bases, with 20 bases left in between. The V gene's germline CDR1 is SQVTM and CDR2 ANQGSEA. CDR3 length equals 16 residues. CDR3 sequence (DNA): TGCAGCGTGGCCCTCCCCAGCTCCCGTGACCAAGAGACCCAGTACTTC. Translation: CSVALPSSRDQETQYF.

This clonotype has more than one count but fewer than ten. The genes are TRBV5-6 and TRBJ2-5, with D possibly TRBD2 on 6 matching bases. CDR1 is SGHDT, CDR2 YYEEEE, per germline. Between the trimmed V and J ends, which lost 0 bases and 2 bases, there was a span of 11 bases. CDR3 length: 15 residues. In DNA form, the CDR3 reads TGTGCCAGCAGCTTGGATCGGGGGAGACAAGAGACCCAGTACTTC. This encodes CASSLDRGRQETQYF.

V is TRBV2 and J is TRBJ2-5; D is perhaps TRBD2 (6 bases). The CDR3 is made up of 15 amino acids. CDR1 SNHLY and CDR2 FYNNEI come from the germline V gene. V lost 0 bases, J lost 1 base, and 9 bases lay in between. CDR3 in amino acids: CASSEALGGQETQYF. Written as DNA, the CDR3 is TGTGCCAGCAGTGAAGCGCTGGGAGGCCAAGAGACCCAGTACTTC.

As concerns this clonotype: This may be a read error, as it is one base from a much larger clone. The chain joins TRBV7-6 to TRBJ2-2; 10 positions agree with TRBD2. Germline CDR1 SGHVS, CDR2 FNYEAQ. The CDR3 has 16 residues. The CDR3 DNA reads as TGTGCCAGCAGCTCCCAACTAGCGGGAAACACCGGGGTGCTGTTTTTT. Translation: CASSSQLAGNTGVLFF.

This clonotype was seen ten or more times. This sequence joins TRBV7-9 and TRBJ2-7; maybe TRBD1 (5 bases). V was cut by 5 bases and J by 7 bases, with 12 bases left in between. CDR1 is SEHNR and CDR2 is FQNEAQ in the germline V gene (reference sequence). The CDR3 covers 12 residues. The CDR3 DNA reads TGTGCCAGCAGCGCGCAGGGTAATGAGCAGTACTTC. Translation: CASSAQGNEQYF.

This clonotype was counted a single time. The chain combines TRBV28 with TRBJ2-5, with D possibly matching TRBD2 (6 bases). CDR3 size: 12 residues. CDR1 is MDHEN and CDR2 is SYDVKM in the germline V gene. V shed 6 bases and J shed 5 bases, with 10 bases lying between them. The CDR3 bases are TGTGCCAGCAGCCGGCGGGATGAGACCCAGTACTTC. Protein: CASSRRDETQYF.

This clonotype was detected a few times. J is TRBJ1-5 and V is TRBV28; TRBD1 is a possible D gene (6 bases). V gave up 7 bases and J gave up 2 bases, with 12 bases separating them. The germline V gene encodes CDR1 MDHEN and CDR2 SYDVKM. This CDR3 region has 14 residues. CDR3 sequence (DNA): TGTGCCAGCAATAAACACAGGGGCAATCAGCCCCAGCATTTT. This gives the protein CASNKHRGNQPQHF.

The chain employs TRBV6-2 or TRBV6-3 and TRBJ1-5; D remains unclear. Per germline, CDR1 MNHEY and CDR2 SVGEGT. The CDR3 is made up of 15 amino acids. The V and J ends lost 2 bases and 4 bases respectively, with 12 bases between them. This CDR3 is CASSYDDGKNQPQHF. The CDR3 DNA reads TGTGCCAGCAGTTACGACGACGGAAAAAATCAGCCCCAGCATTTT.

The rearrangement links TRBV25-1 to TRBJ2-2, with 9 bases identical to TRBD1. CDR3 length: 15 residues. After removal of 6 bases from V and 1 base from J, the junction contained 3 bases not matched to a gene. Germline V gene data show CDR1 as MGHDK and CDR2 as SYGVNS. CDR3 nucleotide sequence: TGTGCCAGCAGACCGGGACAGGGGAACACCGGGGAGCTGTTTTTT. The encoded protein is CASRPGQGNTGELFF.

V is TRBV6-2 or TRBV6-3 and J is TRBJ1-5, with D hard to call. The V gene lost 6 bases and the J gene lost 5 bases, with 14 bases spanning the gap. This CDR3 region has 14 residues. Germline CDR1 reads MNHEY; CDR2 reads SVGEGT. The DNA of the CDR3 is TGTGCCAGCAGCTTTCTCTCGTTAGATCAGCCCCAGCATTTT. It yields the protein CASSFLSLDQPQHF.

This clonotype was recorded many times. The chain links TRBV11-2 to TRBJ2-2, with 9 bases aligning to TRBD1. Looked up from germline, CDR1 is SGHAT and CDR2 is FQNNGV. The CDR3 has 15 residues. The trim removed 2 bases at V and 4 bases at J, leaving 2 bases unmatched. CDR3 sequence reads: CASSLTGGITGELFF. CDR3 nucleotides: TGTGCCAGCAGCTTAACAGGGGGCATCACCGGGGAGCTGTTTTTT.

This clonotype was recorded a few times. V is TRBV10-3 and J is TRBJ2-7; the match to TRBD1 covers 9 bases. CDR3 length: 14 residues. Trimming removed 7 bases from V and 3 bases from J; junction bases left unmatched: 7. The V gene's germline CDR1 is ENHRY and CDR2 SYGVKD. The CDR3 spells CAITPGQGSYEQYF. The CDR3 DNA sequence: TGTGCCATCACCCCGGGACAGGGTAGCTACGAGCAGTACTTC.